Listed below are T cell receptor beta chains from one sample, sequenced in a study of shared clonotypes between healthy human individuals. Here immunoSEQ multiplex PCR was the method, and the copy in TCRdb shows in-frame clones only, minus some. This repertoire shows roughly 2.1 million clones, roughly 91% found once; its top ten account for around 1.7%. The sample comprised naive CD8+ T cells from PBMCs. The receptor source for this set is a man younger than 35 in good health. Some clones in this sample may be carry-over from other donors' samples. Both conserved end residues are part of each CDR3. The order of the fields is D gene, clone size, V gene, J gene, CDR3 protein, CDR3 DNA. D genes are given only for firm matches. Some rows mark clone size as missing; the rest say once, few, many or name a class of expanded clone.

>TRBD1|-|TRBV28|TRBJ1-1
CASSLLRGRNPTEAFF
TGTGCCAGCAGTTTGCTAAGGGGGCGCAACCCCACTGAAGCTTTCTTT
>-|-|TRBV4-1|TRBJ2-2
CASSPGTPNTGELFF
TGCGCCAGCAGCCCCGGGACACCCAACACCGGGGAGCTGTTTTTT
>TRBD1|-|TRBV13|TRBJ1-1
CASSRPQGGTEAFF
TGTGCCAGCAGCCGACCTCAGGGGGGCACTGAAGCTTTCTTT
>-|-|TRBV6-4|TRBJ1-1
CASSDADARAFF
TGTGCCAGCAGTGACGCGGACGCTAGAGCTTTCTTT
>-|once|TRBV7-9|TRBJ2-5
CASSFVGETQYF
TGTGCCAGCAGCTTCGTCGGGGAGACCCAGTACTTC
>-|-|TRBV6-4|TRBJ2-3
CASSDSEDTQYF
TGTGCCAGCAGTGACTCCGAAGATACGCAGTATTTT
>-|-|TRBV9|TRBJ2-7
CASSASLGNEQYF
TGTGCCAGCAGCGCCTCCCTCGGGAACGAGCAGTACTTC
>TRBD1|-|TRBV6-5|TRBJ1-2
CASSPLGTGSFGYTF
TGTGCCAGCAGTCCGCTCGGGACAGGGTCATTCGGCTACACCTTC
>TRBD2|-|TRBV28|TRBJ2-3
CAITTSGRADTQYF
TGTGCCATCACGACTAGCGGGAGAGCAGATACGCAGTATTTT
>TRBD2|-|TRBV7-2|TRBJ2-1
CASSLAGLANEQFF
TGTGCCAGCAGCTTAGCGGGACTAGCCAATGAGCAGTTCTTC
>-|-|TRBV5-1|TRBJ2-3
CASSLVGRWQYF
TGCGCCAGCAGCTTGGTTGGTCGGTGGCAGTATTTT
>-|-|TRBV7-9|TRBJ2-2
CASSLVDYAGELFF
TGTGCCAGCAGCCTGGTGGACTACGCCGGGGAGCTGTTTTTT
>-|-|TRBV7-9|TRBJ2-1
CASILGNNEQFF
TGTGCCAGCATCCTTGGGAACAATGAGCAGTTCTTC
>-|-|TRBV29-1|TRBJ2-5
CSVGGQETQYF
TGCAGCGTTGGGGGCCAAGAGACCCAGTACTTC
>TRBD1|-|TRBV7-9|TRBJ2-5
CASSPRDRGLEETQYF
TGTGCCAGCAGCCCGCGGGACAGGGGGCTCGAAGAGACCCAGTACTTC
>TRBD2|-|TRBV7-2|TRBJ2-7
CASSLGRGVAGTPYEQYF
TGTGCCAGCAGCTTGGGGCGGGGAGTAGCGGGTACCCCCTACGAGCAGTACTTC
>-|-|TRBV27|TRBJ2-1
CASSLPTGSAQTLNEQFF
TGTGCCAGCAGTTTACCAACGGGGTCAGCCCAGACACTCAATGAGCAGTTCTTC
>-|-|TRBV9|TRBJ2-5
CASSVGSERPQETQYF
TGTGCCAGCAGCGTAGGGTCAGAGAGGCCCCAAGAGACCCAGTACTTC
>-|-|TRBV7-9|TRBJ2-1
CASSPPLQREQFF
TGTGCCAGCAGCCCACCCCTCCAGAGGGAGCAGTTCTTC
>-|-|TRBV9|TRBJ2-7
CASSSGQRSYEQYF
TGTGCCAGCAGCTCGGGACAACGGTCTTACGAGCAGTACTTC